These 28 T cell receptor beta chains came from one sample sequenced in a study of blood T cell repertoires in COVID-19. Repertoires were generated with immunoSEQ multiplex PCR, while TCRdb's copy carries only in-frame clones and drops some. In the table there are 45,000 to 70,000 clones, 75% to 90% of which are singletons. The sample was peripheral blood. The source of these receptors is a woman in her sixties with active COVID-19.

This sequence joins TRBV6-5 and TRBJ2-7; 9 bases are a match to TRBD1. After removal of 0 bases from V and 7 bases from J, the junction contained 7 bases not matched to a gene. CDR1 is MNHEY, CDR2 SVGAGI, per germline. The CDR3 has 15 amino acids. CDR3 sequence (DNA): TGTGCCAGCAGTTACTCGACAACAGGGGGCGTTGAGCAGTACTTC. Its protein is CASSYSTTGGVEQYF.

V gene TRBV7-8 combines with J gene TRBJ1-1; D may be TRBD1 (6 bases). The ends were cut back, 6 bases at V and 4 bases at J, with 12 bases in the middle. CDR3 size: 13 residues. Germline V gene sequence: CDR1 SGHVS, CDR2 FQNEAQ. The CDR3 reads CASSRTGSTEAFF. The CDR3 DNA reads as TGTGCCAGCAGTCGAACAGGGTCCACTGAAGCTTTCTTT.

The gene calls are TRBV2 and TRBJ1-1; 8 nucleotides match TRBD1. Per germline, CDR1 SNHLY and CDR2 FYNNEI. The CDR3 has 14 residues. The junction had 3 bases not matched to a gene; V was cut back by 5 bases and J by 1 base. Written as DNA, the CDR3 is TGTGCCAGCAGTTTCGGACAGGGGAACACTGAAGCTTTCTTT. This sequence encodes CASSFGQGNTEAFF.

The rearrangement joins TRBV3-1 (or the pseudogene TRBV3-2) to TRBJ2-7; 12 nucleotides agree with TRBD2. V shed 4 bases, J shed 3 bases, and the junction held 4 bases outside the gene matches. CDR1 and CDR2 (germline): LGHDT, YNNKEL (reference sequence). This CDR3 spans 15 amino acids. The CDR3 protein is CASSPTSGGSYEQYF. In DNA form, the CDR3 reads TGTGCCAGCAGCCCGACTAGCGGGGGAAGCTACGAGCAGTACTTC.

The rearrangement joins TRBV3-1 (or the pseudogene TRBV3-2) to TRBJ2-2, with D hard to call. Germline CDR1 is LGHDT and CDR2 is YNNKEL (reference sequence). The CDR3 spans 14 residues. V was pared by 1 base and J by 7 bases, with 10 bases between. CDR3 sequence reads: CASSQARRGGELFF. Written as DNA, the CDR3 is TGTGCCAGCAGCCAAGCGCGGCGTGGCGGGGAGCTGTTTTTT.

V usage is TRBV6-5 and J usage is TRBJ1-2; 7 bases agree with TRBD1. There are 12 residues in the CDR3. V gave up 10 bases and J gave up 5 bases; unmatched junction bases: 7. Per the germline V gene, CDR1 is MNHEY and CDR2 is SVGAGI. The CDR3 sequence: CATRDSEYGYTF. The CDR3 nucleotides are TGTGCCACCAGGGACAGCGAGTATGGCTACACCTTC.

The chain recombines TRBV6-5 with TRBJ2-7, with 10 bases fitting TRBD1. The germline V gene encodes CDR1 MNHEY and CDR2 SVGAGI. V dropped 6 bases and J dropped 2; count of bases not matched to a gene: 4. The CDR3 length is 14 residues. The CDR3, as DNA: TGTGCCAGCAGAACCGGGACAGGGGCCTACGAGCAGTACTTC. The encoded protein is CASRTGTGAYEQYF.

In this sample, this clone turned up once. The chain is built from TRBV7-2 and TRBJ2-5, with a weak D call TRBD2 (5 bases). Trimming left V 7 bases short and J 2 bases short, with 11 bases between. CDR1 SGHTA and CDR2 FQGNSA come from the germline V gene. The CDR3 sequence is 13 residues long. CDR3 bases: TGTGCCAGCATTGGTAGCGAGCAAGAGACCCAGTACTTC. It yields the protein CASIGSEQETQYF.

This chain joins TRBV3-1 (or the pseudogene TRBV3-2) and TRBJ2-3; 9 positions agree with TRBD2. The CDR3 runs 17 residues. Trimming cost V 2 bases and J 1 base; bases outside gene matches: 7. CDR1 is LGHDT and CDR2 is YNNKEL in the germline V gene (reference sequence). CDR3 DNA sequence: TGTGCCAGCAGCCAAAAGCGGGGGGCGGGACGCACAGATACGCAGTATTTT. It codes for CASSQKRGAGRTDTQYF.

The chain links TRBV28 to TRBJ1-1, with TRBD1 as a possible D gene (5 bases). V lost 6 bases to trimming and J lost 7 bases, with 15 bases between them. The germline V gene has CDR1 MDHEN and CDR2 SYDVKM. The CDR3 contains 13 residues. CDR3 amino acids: CASSPLGGVEAFF. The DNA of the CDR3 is TGTGCCAGCAGCCCCTTGGGAGGGGTTGAAGCTTTCTTT. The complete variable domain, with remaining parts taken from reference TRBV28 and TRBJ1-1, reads DVKVTQSSRYLVKRTGEKVFLECVQDMDHENMFWYRQDPGLGLRLIYFSYDVKMKEKGDIPEGYSVSREKKERFSLILESASTNQTSMYLCASSPLGGVEAFFGQGTRLTVV.

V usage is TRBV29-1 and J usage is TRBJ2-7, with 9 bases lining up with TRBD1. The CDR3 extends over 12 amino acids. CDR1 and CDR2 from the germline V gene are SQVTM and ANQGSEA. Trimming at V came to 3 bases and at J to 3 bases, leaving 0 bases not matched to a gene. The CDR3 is CSVEDRGYEQYF. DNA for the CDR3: TGCAGCGTTGAGGACAGGGGCTACGAGCAGTACTTC.

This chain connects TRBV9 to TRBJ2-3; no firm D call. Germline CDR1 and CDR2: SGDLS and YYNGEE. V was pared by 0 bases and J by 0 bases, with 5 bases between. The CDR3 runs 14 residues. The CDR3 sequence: CASSVGSSTDTQYF. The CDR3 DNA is TGTGCCAGCAGCGTAGGCAGTAGCACAGATACGCAGTATTTT.

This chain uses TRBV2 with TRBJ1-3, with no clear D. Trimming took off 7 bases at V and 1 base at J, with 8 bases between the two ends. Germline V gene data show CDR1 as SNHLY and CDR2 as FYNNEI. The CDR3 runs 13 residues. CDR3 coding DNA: TGTGCCAGCACTTCCGGTTCTGGAAACACCATATATTTT. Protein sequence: CASTSGSGNTIYF.

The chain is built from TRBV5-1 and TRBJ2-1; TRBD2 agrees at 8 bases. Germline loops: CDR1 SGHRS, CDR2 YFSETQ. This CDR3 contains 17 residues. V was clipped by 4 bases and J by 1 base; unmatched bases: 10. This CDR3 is CASSRRGSGGSYNEQFF. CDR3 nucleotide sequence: TGCGCCAGCAGCCGACGCGGGAGCGGGGGTTCCTACAATGAGCAGTTCTTC.

As DNA, the CDR3 is TGTGCCAGCAGCGTACTAGCGGGGGTGAGGGCAGATACGCAGTATTTT. Its translation: CASSVLAGVRADTQYF. The V and J genes are TRBV7-2 and TRBJ2-3, with 11 bases identical to TRBD2. CDR3 length: 16 amino acids. The V gene's germline CDR1 is SGHTA and CDR2 FQGNSA. The V segment lost 5 bases and the J segment 4 bases; nucleotides outside the gene matches: 8.

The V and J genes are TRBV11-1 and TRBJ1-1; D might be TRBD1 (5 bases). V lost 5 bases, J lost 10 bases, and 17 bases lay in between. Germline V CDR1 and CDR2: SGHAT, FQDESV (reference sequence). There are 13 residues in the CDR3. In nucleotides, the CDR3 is TGTGCCAGCAGCCTCCGTCGGGGGACCCGAGCTTTCTTT. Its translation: CASSLRRGTRAFF.

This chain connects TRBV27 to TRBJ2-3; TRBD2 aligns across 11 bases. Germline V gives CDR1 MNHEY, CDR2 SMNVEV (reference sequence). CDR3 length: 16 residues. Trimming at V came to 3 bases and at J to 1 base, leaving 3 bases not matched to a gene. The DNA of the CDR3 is TGTGCCAGCAGTTTTATGACTAGCGGGGGCACAGATACGCAGTATTTT. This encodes CASSFMTSGGTDTQYF.

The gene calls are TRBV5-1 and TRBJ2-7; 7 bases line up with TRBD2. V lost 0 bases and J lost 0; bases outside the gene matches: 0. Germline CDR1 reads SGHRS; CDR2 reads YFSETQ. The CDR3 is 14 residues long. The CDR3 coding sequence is TGCGCCAGCAGCTTGGGGGAGGGCTCCTACGAGCAGTACTTC. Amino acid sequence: CASSLGEGSYEQYF.

In DNA, the CDR3 is TGTGCCAGCAGTTACTCGTCCCGGCGGGCAGCAGATACGCAGTATTTT. Its translation: CASSYSSRRAADTQYF. The chain couples TRBV6-2 or TRBV6-3 to TRBJ2-3, with D perhaps matching TRBD2 (5 bases). Trimming shortened V by 0 bases and J by 4 bases, and 14 bases separated the two germline ends. Germline V gives CDR1 MNHEY, CDR2 SVGEGT. CDR3 size: 16 residues.

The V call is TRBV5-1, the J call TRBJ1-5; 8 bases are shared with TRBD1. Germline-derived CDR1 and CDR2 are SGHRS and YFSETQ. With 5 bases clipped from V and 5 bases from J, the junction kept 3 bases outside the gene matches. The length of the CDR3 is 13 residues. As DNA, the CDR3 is TGCGCCAGCAGGACAGGGGAATATCAGCCCCAGCATTTT. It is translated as CASRTGEYQPQHF.

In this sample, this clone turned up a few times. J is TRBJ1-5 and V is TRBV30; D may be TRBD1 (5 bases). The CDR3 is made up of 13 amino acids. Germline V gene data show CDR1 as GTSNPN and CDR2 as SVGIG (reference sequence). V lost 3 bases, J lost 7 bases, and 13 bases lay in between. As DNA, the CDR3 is TGTGCCTGGAGCCAGGGTTCGGAACAGCCCCAGCATTTT. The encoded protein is CAWSQGSEQPQHF.

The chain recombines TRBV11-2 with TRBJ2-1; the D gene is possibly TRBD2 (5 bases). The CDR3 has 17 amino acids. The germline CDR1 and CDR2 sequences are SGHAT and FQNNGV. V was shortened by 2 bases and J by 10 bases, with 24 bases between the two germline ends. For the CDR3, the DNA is TGTGCCAGCAGCTTATTACCCGGAGAGACTTCGCCGGGGGAGCAGTTCTTC. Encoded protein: CASSLLPGETSPGEQFF. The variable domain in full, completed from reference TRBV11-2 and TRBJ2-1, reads EAGVAQSPRYKIIEKRQSVAFWCNPISGHATLYWYQQILGQGPKLLIQFQNNGVVDDSQLPKDRFSAERLKGVDSTLKIQPAKLEDSAVYLCASSLLPGETSPGEQFFGPGTRLTVL.

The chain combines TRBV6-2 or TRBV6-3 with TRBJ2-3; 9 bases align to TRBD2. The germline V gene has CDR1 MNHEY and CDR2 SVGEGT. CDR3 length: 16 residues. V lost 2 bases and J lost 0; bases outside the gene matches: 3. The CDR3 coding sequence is TGTGCCAGCAGTTACCTAGCGGGGCATAGCACAGATACGCAGTATTTT. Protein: CASSYLAGHSTDTQYF.

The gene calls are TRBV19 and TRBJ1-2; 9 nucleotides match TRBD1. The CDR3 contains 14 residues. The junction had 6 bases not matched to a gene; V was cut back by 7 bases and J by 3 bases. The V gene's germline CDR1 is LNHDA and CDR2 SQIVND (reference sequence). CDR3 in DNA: TGTGCCAGTAACCGACAGGGGGGTGACTATGGCTACACCTTC. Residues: CASNRQGGDYGYTF.

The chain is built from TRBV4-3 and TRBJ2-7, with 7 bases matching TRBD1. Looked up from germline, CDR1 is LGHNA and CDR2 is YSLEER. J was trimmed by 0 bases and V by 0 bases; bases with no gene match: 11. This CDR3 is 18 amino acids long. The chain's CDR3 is CASSQDLIRTGISYEQYF. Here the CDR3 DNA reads TGCGCCAGCAGCCAAGATCTAATCCGGACAGGCATCTCCTACGAGCAGTACTTC.

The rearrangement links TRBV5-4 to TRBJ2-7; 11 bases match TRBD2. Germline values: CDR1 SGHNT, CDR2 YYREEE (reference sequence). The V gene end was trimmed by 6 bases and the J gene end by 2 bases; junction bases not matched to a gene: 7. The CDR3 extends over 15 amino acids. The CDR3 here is CASTSLAGGTYEQYF. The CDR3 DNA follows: TGTGCCAGCACTTCTCTAGCGGGGGGCACCTACGAGCAGTACTTC.

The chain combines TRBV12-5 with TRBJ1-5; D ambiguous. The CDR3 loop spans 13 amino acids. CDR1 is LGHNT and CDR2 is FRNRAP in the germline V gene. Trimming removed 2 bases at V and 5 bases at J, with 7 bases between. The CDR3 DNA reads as TGTGCTAGTGGTTTGCTGCGGGATCAGCCCCAGCATTTT. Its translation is CASGLLRDQPQHF. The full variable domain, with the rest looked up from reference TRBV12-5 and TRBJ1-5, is DARVTQTPRHKVTEMGQEVTMRCQPILGHNTVFWYRQTMMQGLELLAYFRNRAPLDDSGMPKDRFSAEMPDATLATLKIQPSEPRDSAVYFCASGLLRDQPQHFGDGTRLSIL.

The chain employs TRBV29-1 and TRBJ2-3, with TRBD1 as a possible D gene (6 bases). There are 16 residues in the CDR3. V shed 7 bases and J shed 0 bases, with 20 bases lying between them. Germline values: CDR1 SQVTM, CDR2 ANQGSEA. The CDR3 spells CSAKLPGHGSTDTQYF. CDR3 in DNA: TGCAGCGCCAAACTACCGGGACACGGAAGCACAGATACGCAGTATTTT.